Listed below are T cell receptor beta chains from one sample, sequenced in a study of beta chain features in type 1 diabetes. Some clones are missing from TCRdb's copy, which holds only in-frame ones; the method was immunoSEQ multiplex PCR. The sample has about 150,000 clones; around 10% are singletons. What was sequenced was central memory CD4+ T cells from blood. These TCRs come from a man younger than 35 in good health. The CDR3 runs from the conserved cysteine through the conserved F or W. D genes are given only for firm matches. Some rows mark clone size as missing; the rest say once, few, many or name a class of expanded clone.

v_call	j_call	d_call	clone_size	cdr3_nt	cdr3_aa
TRBV27	TRBJ2-5	TRBD2	-	TGTGCCAGCAGTCCAAGGACTAGCGACTTC	CASSPRTSDF
TRBV29-1	TRBJ1-5	-	-	TGCAGCGTTGGTCAGGTCAATCAGCCCCAGCATTTT	CSVGQVNQPQHF
TRBV29-1	TRBJ2-5	-	few	TGCAGCGTTGAACACGGGGAGACCCAGTACTTC	CSVEHGETQYF
TRBV23-1	TRBJ2-4	-	-	TGCGCCAGCAGTCTCGGGACCCTGGCCAAAAACATTCAGTACTTC	CASSLGTLAKNIQYF
TRBV29-1	TRBJ2-7	TRBD1	few	TGCAGCGTAAGACAGGGGGTCCCCGGCTACGAGCAGTACTTC	CSVRQGVPGYEQYF
TRBV9	TRBJ1-4	-	few	TGTGCCAGCAGCGGACGGACGAATGAAAAACTGTTTTTT	CASSGRTNEKLFF
TRBV29-1	TRBJ1-2	-	-	TGCAGCGTTGCCGACAGCTATGGCTACACCTTC	CSVADSYGYTF
TRBV2	TRBJ2-1	-	-	TGTGCCAGCAGTGAAGCCGGGGCCTCCTACAATGAGCAGTTCTTC	CASSEAGASYNEQFF
TRBV7-9	TRBJ1-2	-	many	TGTGCCAGCAGCTTAGAAGTCGTCATCAGGGGTGGCTACACCTTC	CASSLEVVIRGGYTF
TRBV5-1	TRBJ2-1	TRBD2	few	TGCGCCAGCGGCCCGTTAGCGGGAGGGAGTTACAATGAGCAGTTCTTC	CASGPLAGGSYNEQFF
TRBV6-5	TRBJ2-1	-	few	TGTCTAAATGAATTAGCCTACAATGAGCAGTTCTTC	CLNELAYNEQFF
TRBV4-3	TRBJ2-5	-	few	TGCGCCAGCAGCCAAGAGGTGACGGGTCATGGAGGAGAGACCCAGTACTTC	CASSQEVTGHGGETQYF
TRBV7-9	TRBJ2-7	-	few	TGTGCCAGCAGCTTGGTGGCCTCGGGCGAGCAGTACTTC	CASSLVASGEQYF
TRBV19	TRBJ1-2	TRBD1	-	TGTGCCAGTAGTATCCCGACAGGGAGCTATGGCTACACCTTC	CASSIPTGSYGYTF
TRBV28	TRBJ2-1	-	-	TGTGCCAGCAGATGGGACACCAATGAGCAGTTCTTC	CASRWDTNEQFF
TRBV11-2	TRBJ2-4	TRBD2	few	TGTGCCAGCTCCCCAACCCGGGGGGTTAAAAACATTCAGTACTTC	CASSPTRGVKNIQYF
TRBV14	TRBJ2-7	-	few	TGTGCCAGCAGCCTGAGGACAGAGCAGTACTTC	CASSLRTEQYF
TRBV11-1	TRBJ2-7	-	-	TGTGCCAGCAGCTTAATCCCACTGACAGGCGAGCAGTACTTC	CASSLIPLTGEQYF
TRBV9	TRBJ2-7	TRBD1	few	TGTGCCAGCAGTGAGACCCCGACAGGGGACACCGAGCAGTACTTC	CASSETPTGDTEQYF
TRBV5-1	TRBJ2-3	-	few	TGCGCCAGCAGCTTAAATCGCCGGGGGGCAGTTACGCAGTATTTT	CASSLNRRGAVTQYF
TRBV7-2	TRBJ1-5	-	few	TGTGCCAGCAGCTTAGCTCCCACAGGGTTGGGCAATCAGCCCCAGCATTTT	CASSLAPTGLGNQPQHF
TRBV5-1	TRBJ1-5	-	-	TGCGCCAGCAGGGCCGGGCTAAGCAATCAGCCCCAGCATTTT	CASRAGLSNQPQHF
TRBV18	TRBJ2-1	TRBD1	many	TGTGCCAGCTCACCATGGGGAGGGACAGGGGGCAATGAGCAGTTCTTC	CASSPWGGTGGNEQFF
TRBV5-1	TRBJ1-6	TRBD1	few	TGCGCCAGCAGCGTTGCCCTGGGGACAGGGGAGGAAGCCCTCCACTTT	CASSVALGTGEEALHF
TRBV18	TRBJ1-2	-	-	TGTGCCAGCTCATCAACGACTCTTTCCGGGCCTTATGGCTACACCTTC	CASSSTTLSGPYGYTF
TRBV7-2	TRBJ1-4	TRBD1	-	TGTGCCAGCAGCGCCAAAAACAGGGGGGCTAATGAAAAACTGTTTTTT	CASSAKNRGANEKLFF
TRBV11-3	TRBJ2-5	TRBD1	many	TGTGCCAGCAGCCCCAGGACCCGGGGACAGGGTAAAGAGACCCAGTACTTC	CASSPRTRGQGKETQYF
TRBV29-1	TRBJ2-7	-	few	TGCAGCGTTGGACTCCCGGGCCTGTTATACGAGCAGTACTTC	CSVGLPGLLYEQYF
TRBV6-5	TRBJ2-1	TRBD2	many	TGTGCCAGCAGTTCTCGACTAGCGGGGAACTACAATGAGCAGTTCTTC	CASSSRLAGNYNEQFF
TRBV7-2	TRBJ1-1	-	-	TGTGCCAGCAGCCCCTTCGGGGGGCAGCCGCCTGAAGCTTTCTTT	CASSPFGGQPPEAFF
TRBV7-2	TRBJ2-7	TRBD1	-	TGTGCCAGCATCCCTCTCAGGGGACAGGGGACGGGGGAGCAGTACTTC	CASIPLRGQGTGEQYF
TRBV7-2	TRBJ1-4	-	-	TGTGCCAGCAGCTACCGAACAGGGAGGAGTGGGGAAAAACTGTTTTTT	CASSYRTGRSGEKLFF
TRBV27	TRBJ2-5	-	few	TGTGCCAGCAGTAATATCGGCGAGACCCAGTACTTC	CASSNIGETQYF
TRBV11-2	TRBJ2-4	TRBD2	-	TGTGCCAGCAGCTTGCTAGCGGGGGGAGCCAAAAACATTCAGTACTTC	CASSLLAGGAKNIQYF
TRBV2	TRBJ1-1	-	-	TGTGCCAGCAGTGAACGCTGGGTGAGGACTGAAGCTTTCTTT	CASSERWVRTEAFF
TRBV9	TRBJ2-4	-	once	TGTGCCAGCAGCGTAGGGCAGACTCTAGCCAAAAACATTCAGTACTTC	CASSVGQTLAKNIQYF
TRBV29-1	TRBJ1-1	-	-	TGCAGCGTGGAAAGACAGATTGTAACTGAAGCTTTCTTT	CSVERQIVTEAFF
TRBV29-1	TRBJ2-5	-	few	TGCAGCGCCCGCCATTCCGGCAGGTCCGCCAAAGAGACCCAGTACTTC	CSARHSGRSAKETQYF
TRBV4-1	TRBJ2-1	-	few	TGCGCCAGCAGCCAAGTAGCGACAGTGTACAATGAGCAGTTCTTC	CASSQVATVYNEQFF
TRBV7-6	TRBJ2-2	TRBD1	-	TGTGCCAGTGGGACAGTTAACACCGGGGAGCTGTTTTTT	CASGTVNTGELFF
TRBV2	TRBJ2-1	-	-	TGTGCCAGCAGGGAAGCGGATAGCTCCTACAATGAGCAGTTCTTC	CASREADSSYNEQFF
TRBV2	TRBJ1-2	-	few	TGTGCCAGCAGCGGACGGTATTATGGCTACACCTTC	CASSGRYYGYTF
TRBV27	TRBJ1-4	-	few	TGTGCCAGCAGTTTGAGACAGAGTAATGAAAAACTGTTTTTT	CASSLRQSNEKLFF